These 22 T cell receptor beta chains were all obtained from the same sample, sequenced in a study of blood T cell repertoires in COVID-19. Sequencing used immunoSEQ multiplex PCR; TCRdb keeps in-frame clones, though not all of them. The sample records around 120,000 clones, about 85% being singletons. Sequenced: peripheral blood. These receptors were obtained from a man aged 40-55 years with active or convalescent COVID-19.

The V call is TRBV19, the J call TRBJ2-7; D not certain. Trimming took 5 bases from V and 1 from J, leaving 12 bases between them. Germline V lookup: CDR1 LNHDA, CDR2 SQIVND (reference sequence). The CDR3 sequence is 14 residues long. The CDR3 DNA reads as TGTGCCAGTAGTCTCGCATTTACTTCCTACGAGCAGTACTTC. Protein: CASSLAFTSYEQYF.

This chain links TRBV18 with TRBJ1-2; D is possibly TRBD1 (5 bases). Germline assignment: CDR1 KGHSH and CDR2 LQKENI. The CDR3 is 14 amino acids. Trimming left V 2 bases short and J 7 bases short, with 14 bases between. The CDR3 loop is CASSPTEQGFGYTF. The CDR3 DNA reads TGTGCCAGCTCACCAACCGAGCAGGGTTTTGGCTACACCTTC.

This clone has just a few counts. CDR3 protein: CASRTGTANEKLFF. The CDR3, as DNA: TGTGCCAGCAGGACCGGGACAGCAAATGAAAAACTGTTTTTT. The rearrangement uses TRBV25-1 and TRBJ1-4; 7 nucleotides align to TRBD1. V was clipped by 6 bases and J by 5 bases; unmatched bases: 6. Germline V CDR1 and CDR2: MGHDK, SYGVNS. The CDR3 is 14 amino acids. Complete variable domain (other parts from reference TRBV25-1 and TRBJ1-4): EADIYQTPRYLVIGTGKKITLECSQTMGHDKMYWYQQDPGMELHLIHYSYGVNSTEKGDLSSESTVSRIRTEHFPLTLESARPSHTSQYLCASRTGTANEKLFFGSGTQLSVL.

The chain links TRBV4-1 to TRBJ1-1, with TRBD1 as a possible D gene (6 bases). V lost 1 base, J lost 1 base, and 13 bases lay in between. The CDR3 loop spans 16 amino acids. Looked up from germline, CDR1 is MGHRA and CDR2 is YSYEKL. The CDR3 loop is CASSQGDKTGNTEAFF. CDR3 sequence (DNA): TGCGCCAGCAGCCAAGGAGATAAGACAGGGAACACTGAAGCTTTCTTT.

The genes are TRBV5-6 and TRBJ2-3; TRBD2 matches 12 bases. Trimming removed 3 bases from V and 0 bases from J; junction bases left unmatched: 5. The CDR3 has 17 residues. Germline CDR1 and CDR2: SGHDT and YYEEEE. The CDR3 protein is CASSSLGLAGSTDTQYF. The DNA of the CDR3 is TGTGCCAGCAGCTCCCTTGGACTAGCGGGGAGCACAGATACGCAGTATTTT.

The chain recombines TRBV4-1 with TRBJ1-5; weak D call: TRBD1 (6 bases). Per the germline V gene, CDR1 is MGHRA and CDR2 is YSYEKL. V was clipped by 3 bases and J by 7 bases, with 16 bases between them. This CDR3 has 15 amino acids. The CDR3 loop reads CASSQGDRSGQPQHF. For the CDR3, the DNA is TGCGCCAGCAGCCAGGGAGACAGGTCCGGCCAGCCCCAGCATTTT.

The chain uses TRBV9 and TRBJ1-2; 8 nucleotides align to TRBD1. This CDR3 has 15 residues. V shed 0 bases and J 8 bases; nucleotides not matched to a gene: 9. Germline V gene lookup returns CDR1 SGDLS and CDR2 YYNGEE. The CDR3 loop is CASSVGDRSRYGYTF. The CDR3, as DNA: TGTGCCAGCAGCGTAGGGGACAGGTCTAGGTACGGCTACACCTTC.

This rearrangement joins TRBV2 to TRBJ1-4, with 11 positions matching TRBD1. Germline CDR1 and CDR2: SNHLY and FYNNEI. This CDR3 comprises 17 residues. V shed 6 bases and J 7 bases; nucleotides not matched to a gene: 13. CDR3 region: CASSPKRSGTGGEKLFF. The CDR3 nucleotides are TGTGCCAGCAGCCCAAAAAGGTCCGGGACAGGGGGTGAAAAACTGTTTTTT.

CDR3 sequence reads: CASSHDSNYGYTF. In nucleotides, the CDR3 is TGTGCCAGCAGCCATGACAGCAACTATGGCTACACCTTC. This chain connects TRBV5-4 to TRBJ1-2; D possibly corresponds to TRBD1 (5 bases). Germline CDR1 is SGHNT and CDR2 is YYREEE (reference sequence). Trimming pared 4 bases from V and 2 bases from J, leaving 9 bases between. This CDR3 comprises 13 residues.

The chain carries TRBV19 and TRBJ1-4; D call uncertain. Deletions cut 4 bases from V and 4 bases from J, with 10 bases between. This CDR3 is built from 14 residues. The germline V gene has CDR1 LNHDA and CDR2 SQIVND (reference sequence). CDR3 DNA sequence: TGTGCCAGTAGTAGACAAGGGAGTAATGAAAAACTGTTTTTT. This encodes CASSRQGSNEKLFF.

The chain employs TRBV5-1 and TRBJ2-2, with D tentatively TRBD2 (6 bases). Per the germline V gene, CDR1 is SGHRS and CDR2 is YFSETQ. The ends were cut back, 4 bases at V and 4 bases at J, with 14 bases in the middle. CDR3 length equals 15 residues. The CDR3 bases are TGCGCCAGCAGCCTGACTAGTTCACCCACCGGGGAGCTGTTTTTT. Translated: CASSLTSSPTGELFF.

This chain joins TRBV29-1 and TRBJ2-3, with TRBD1 matching over 8 bases. Germline trimming cut 0 bases from V and 3 bases from J; bases unmatched to any gene: 2. CDR1 and CDR2 (germline): SQVTM, ANQGSEA. The CDR3 runs 14 residues. The CDR3 spells CSVEDDRGTDTQYF. The DNA of the CDR3 is TGCAGCGTTGAAGACGACAGGGGTACAGATACGCAGTATTTT.

V and J are TRBV10-3 and TRBJ2-2; D call uncertain. Trimming took 8 bases from V and 3 from J, leaving 13 bases between them. The CDR3 runs to 14 residues. In germline, CDR1 is ENHRY, CDR2 SYGVKD. Here the CDR3 DNA reads TGTGCCATCTCGTTTGGGCTGGACACCGGGGAGCTGTTTTTT. This gives the protein CAISFGLDTGELFF.

The V gene is TRBV19, the J gene TRBJ2-3; D possibly corresponds to TRBD2 (6 bases). The V and J ends lost 0 bases and 4 bases respectively, with 20 bases between them. The CDR3 is made up of 18 amino acids. Germline V lookup: CDR1 LNHDA, CDR2 SQIVND (reference sequence). For the CDR3, the DNA is TGTGCCAGTAGTATAGAATGGGGGGAATTTACGGGCCCAGATACGCAGTATTTT. It is translated as CASSIEWGEFTGPDTQYF.

CDR3 in amino acids: CASRPVWLSTEAFF. CDR3 coding DNA: TGTGCCAGCAGGCCCGTTTGGCTCTCCACTGAAGCTTTCTTT. This rearrangement joins TRBV27 to TRBJ1-1; D gene uncertain. The CDR3 consists of 14 residues. Germline assignment: CDR1 MNHEY and CDR2 SMNVEV (reference sequence). Trimming removed 6 bases from V and 4 bases from J, with 15 bases in between.

This clone was seen a single time. V and J are TRBV6-5 and TRBJ2-3; TRBD1 matches 7 bases. Germline CDR1 is MNHEY and CDR2 is SVGAGI. The CDR3 totals 13 residues. V was pared by 11 bases and J by 4 bases, with 9 bases of the junction left unmatched. The CDR3 loop reads CAARDSTPDTQYF. The CDR3 region has the DNA TGTGCCGCCCGGGACAGCACCCCAGATACGCAGTATTTT.

In this sample, this clone turned up once. The rearrangement links TRBV6-4 to TRBJ2-3, with 7 bases lining up with TRBD2. The germline CDR1 and CDR2 sequences are MRHNA and SNTAGT. J was trimmed by 0 bases and V by 3 bases; bases with no gene match: 0. The CDR3 contains 14 residues. The CDR3 region is CASSERGSTDTQYF. In DNA form, the CDR3 reads TGTGCCAGCAGTGAGCGGGGGAGCACAGATACGCAGTATTTT.

The chain employs TRBV10-3 and TRBJ2-1; 9 positions agree with TRBD2. The CDR3 loop spans 13 amino acids. The germline V gene encodes CDR1 ENHRY and CDR2 SYGVKD. The V segment lost 8 bases and the J segment 8 bases; nucleotides outside the gene matches: 7. The DNA for the CDR3 is TGTGCCATCCGCGGGGGGGCGGGCGATGAGCAGTTCTTC. Its translation: CAIRGGAGDEQFF.

J is TRBJ1-1 and V is TRBV5-1; 7 bases agree with TRBD1. This CDR3 comprises 16 residues. Trimming at V came to 0 bases and at J to 1 base, leaving 6 bases not matched to a gene. CDR1 and CDR2 from the germline V gene are SGHRS and YFSETQ. The CDR3 nucleotides read TGCGCCAGCAGCTTGGTTCCAGGGGGTGGGAACACTGAAGCTTTCTTT. This translates into CASSLVPGGGNTEAFF.

The CDR3 protein is CASSRSTGSHEQFF. CDR3 sequence (DNA): TGTGCCAGCAGCCGGTCCACAGGGTCCCATGAGCAGTTCTTC. The chain is built from TRBV11-2 and TRBJ2-1; possibly TRBD1 for D (6 bases). Looked up from germline, CDR1 is SGHAT and CDR2 is FQNNGV. The V and J ends lost 5 bases and 8 bases respectively, with 16 bases between them. The CDR3 contains 14 residues.

This clone was detected only a few times. This chain's CDR3 is CSVGQGDSQPQHF. Written as DNA, the CDR3 is TGCAGCGTAGGACAGGGGGATAGTCAGCCCCAGCATTTT. The chain uses TRBV29-1 and TRBJ1-5; 10 bases match TRBD1. The V segment lost 6 bases and the J segment 6 bases; nucleotides outside the gene matches: 5. This CDR3 has 13 residues. The germline V gene encodes CDR1 SQVTM and CDR2 ANQGSEA. Combining the CDR3 with reference TRBV29-1 and TRBJ1-5 gives the whole variable domain SAVISQKPSRDICQRGTSLTIQCQVDSQVTMMFWYRQQPGQSLTLIATANQGSEATYESGFVIDKFPISRPNLTFSTLTVSNMSPEDSSIYLCSVGQGDSQPQHFGDGTRLSIL.

V is TRBV6-5 and J is TRBJ2-7; D ambiguous. This CDR3 region has 15 residues. Germline CDR1 is MNHEY and CDR2 is SVGAGI. V was cut by 7 bases and J by 0 bases, with 16 bases left in between. CDR3 sequence (DNA): TGTGCCAGCACCAAATACCCAGGAAGCTCCTACGAGCAGTACTTC. This gives the protein CASTKYPGSSYEQYF.